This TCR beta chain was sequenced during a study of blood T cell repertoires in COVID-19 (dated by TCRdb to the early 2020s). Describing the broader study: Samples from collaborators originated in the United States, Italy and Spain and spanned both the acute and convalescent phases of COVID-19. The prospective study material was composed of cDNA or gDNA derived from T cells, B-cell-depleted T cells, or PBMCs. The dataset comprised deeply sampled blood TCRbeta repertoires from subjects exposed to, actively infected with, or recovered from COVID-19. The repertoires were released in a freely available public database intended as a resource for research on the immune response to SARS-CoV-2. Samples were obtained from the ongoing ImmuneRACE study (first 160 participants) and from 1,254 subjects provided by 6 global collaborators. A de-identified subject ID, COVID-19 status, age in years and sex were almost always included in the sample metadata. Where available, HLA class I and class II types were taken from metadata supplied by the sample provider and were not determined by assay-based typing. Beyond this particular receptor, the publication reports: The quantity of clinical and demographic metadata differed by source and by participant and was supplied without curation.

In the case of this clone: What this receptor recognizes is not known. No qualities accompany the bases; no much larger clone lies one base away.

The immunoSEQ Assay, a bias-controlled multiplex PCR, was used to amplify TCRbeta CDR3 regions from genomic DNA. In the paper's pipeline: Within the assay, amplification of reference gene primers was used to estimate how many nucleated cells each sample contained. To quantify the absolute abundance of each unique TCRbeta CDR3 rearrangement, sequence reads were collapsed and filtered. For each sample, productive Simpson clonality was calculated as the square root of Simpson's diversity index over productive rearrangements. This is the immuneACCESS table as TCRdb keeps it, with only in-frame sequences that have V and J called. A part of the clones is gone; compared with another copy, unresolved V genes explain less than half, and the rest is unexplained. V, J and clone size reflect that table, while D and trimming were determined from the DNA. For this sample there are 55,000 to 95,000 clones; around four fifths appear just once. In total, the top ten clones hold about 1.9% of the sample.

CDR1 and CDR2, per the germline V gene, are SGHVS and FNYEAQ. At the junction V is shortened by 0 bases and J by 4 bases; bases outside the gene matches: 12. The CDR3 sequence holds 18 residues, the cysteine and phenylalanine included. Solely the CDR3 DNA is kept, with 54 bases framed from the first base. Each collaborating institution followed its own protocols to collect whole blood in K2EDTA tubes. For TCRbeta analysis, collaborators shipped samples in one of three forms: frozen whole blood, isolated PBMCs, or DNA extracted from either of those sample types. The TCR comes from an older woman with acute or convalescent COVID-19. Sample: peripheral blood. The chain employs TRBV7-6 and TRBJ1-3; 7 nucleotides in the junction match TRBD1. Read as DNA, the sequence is TGTGCCAGCAGCTTAGCGGCAATAACAGGGGCGACGGGAAACACCATATATTTT. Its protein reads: CASSLAAITGATGNTIYF.